Listed below are T cell receptor beta chains from one sample, sequenced in a study of blood T cell repertoires in COVID-19. Sequencing used immunoSEQ multiplex PCR; TCRdb keeps in-frame clones, though not all of them. Of around 200,000 clones in the sample, around 81% are singletons; the top ten hold 6.5% to 9%. The sequenced sample was PBMCs or T cells enriched from blood (not recorded which). Receptors originate from a woman between 40 and 55 years old with acute COVID-19. The CDR3 runs from the conserved cysteine through the conserved F or W. D genes are given only for firm matches. Where a row states a size, it is once, few, many or the class of an expanded clone; other rows omit it.

d_call,v_call,cdr3_length,clone_size,j_call,cdr3_aa,cdr3_nt
TRBD1,TRBV2,15,-,TRBJ1-4,CASSGLQGAYEKLFF,TGTGCCAGCAGTGGCCTCCAGGGGGCTTATGAAAAACTGTTTTTT
TRBD1,TRBV2,14,-,TRBJ1-6,CASRGTGSNSPLHF,TGTGCCAGCAGGGGGACAGGGAGTAATTCACCCCTCCACTTT
-,TRBV28,16,-,TRBJ1-3,CASRPGNLVSGNTIYF,TGTGCCAGCAGGCCAGGGAACCTAGTTTCTGGAAACACCATATATTTT
TRBD1,TRBV11-3,13,-,TRBJ2-1,CASSPDRYNEQFF,TGTGCCAGCAGCCCGGACAGGTACAATGAGCAGTTCTTC
TRBD2,TRBV9,21,once,TRBJ2-3,CASSAEGRRTGTSGGTDTQYF,TGTGCCAGCAGCGCAGAAGGCCGTAGGACTGGGACTAGCGGGGGCACAGATACGCAGTATTTT
TRBD1,TRBV7-8,15,-,TRBJ1-1,CASSSTAGTGRRAFF,TGTGCCAGCAGCTCAACCGCCGGGACAGGGCGTCGAGCTTTCTTT
TRBD1,TRBV6-5,15,-,TRBJ2-7,CASRMPGQGSYEQYF,TGTGCCAGCAGGATGCCGGGACAGGGCTCCTACGAGCAGTACTTC
-,TRBV19,14,-,TRBJ1-1,CASSIPGLNTEAFF,TGTGCCAGTAGTATCCCCGGTTTAAACACTGAAGCTTTCTTT
-,TRBV28,13,few,TRBJ1-3,CATLLPAGNTIYF,TGTGCCACCCTATTACCGGCTGGAAACACCATATATTTT
-,TRBV27,13,-,TRBJ2-7,CASSSGLPYEQYF,TGTGCCAGCAGTAGCGGACTCCCCTACGAGCAGTACTTC
TRBD1,TRBV24-1,15,-,TRBJ1-4,CATSSNRDRSEKLFF,TGTGCCACCAGCTCCAACCGGGACAGGAGTGAAAAACTGTTTTTT
-,TRBV28,14,-,TRBJ1-1,CASRGGARNTEAFF,TGTGCCAGCAGGGGGGGGGCGCGGAACACTGAAGCTTTCTTT
-,TRBV9,12,-,TRBJ2-7,CASSLTPYEQYF,TGTGCCAGCAGCTTGACTCCCTACGAGCAGTACTTC
TRBD1,TRBV28,16,-,TRBJ1-5,CASSQRDRGRIQPQHF,TGTGCCAGCAGTCAACGGGACAGGGGAAGGATTCAGCCCCAGCATTTT
-,TRBV5-1,14,-,TRBJ1-1,CASSLLQGNTEAFF,TGCGCCAGCAGCTTGTTACAGGGGAACACTGAAGCTTTCTTT
TRBD1,TRBV7-8,16,-,TRBJ2-2,CASSLARGPSTGELFF,TGTGCCAGCAGCTTAGCAAGGGGGCCGAGCACCGGGGAGCTGTTTTTT
-,TRBV11-2,15,-,TRBJ1-1,CASSLERTVRTEAFF,TGTGCCAGCAGCTTAGAGAGGACAGTGAGAACTGAAGCTTTCTTT
-,TRBV5-1,15,-,TRBJ2-5,CASSLAGGRVETQYF,TGCGCCAGCAGCTTGGCCGGGGGAAGGGTGGAGACCCAGTACTTC
-,TRBV6-5,14,-,TRBJ1-6,CASSYLFGVSPLHF,TGTGCCAGCAGTTACCTATTCGGAGTTTCACCCCTCCACTTT
TRBD2,TRBV5-1,16,-,TRBJ2-4,CASSFAAGGEGHIQYF,TGCGCCAGCAGCTTTGCGGCGGGGGGCGAGGGTCACATTCAGTACTTC
-,TRBV5-1,15,-,TRBJ2-5,CASSSESPFQETQYF,TGCGCCAGCAGCTCGGAGTCCCCCTTCCAAGAGACCCAGTACTTC
TRBD2,TRBV3-1/TRBV3-2,17,-,TRBJ2-3,CASSQEGRLAGVSTQYF,TGTGCCAGCAGCCAAGAAGGACGGCTAGCGGGAGTTAGCACGCAGTATTTT
-,TRBV5-1,16,-,TRBJ1-6,CASSLKLGRGGSPLHF,TGCGCCAGCAGCTTGAAGCTAGGCAGGGGCGGTTCACCCCTCCACTTT
TRBD1,TRBV29-1,11,-,TRBJ1-1,CSVTGGTEAFF,TGCAGCGTAACAGGGGGCACTGAAGCTTTCTTT
-,TRBV10-3,11,once,TRBJ2-7,CAISEGHEQYF,TGTGCCATCAGTGAGGGCCACGAGCAGTACTTC
-,TRBV7-9,13,-,TRBJ1-1,CASSLRLSGGAFF,TGTGCCAGCAGCTTAAGGCTAAGCGGCGGAGCTTTCTTT
TRBD1,TRBV5-4,18,-,TRBJ2-2,CASSRKRRTGGSTGELFF,TGTGCCAGCAGCCGCAAGCGCCGGACAGGGGGCAGCACCGGGGAGCTGTTTTTT
TRBD2,TRBV7-2,17,-,TRBJ2-3,CASSLAGTSGSTDTQYF,TGTGCCAGCAGCCTAGCCGGGACTAGCGGCAGCACAGATACGCAGTATTTT
TRBD2,TRBV9,18,once,TRBJ2-3,CASSTRLAGGPNTDTQYF,TGTGCCAGCAGCACCCGACTAGCGGGAGGGCCGAACACAGATACGCAGTATTTT
-,TRBV4-2,18,-,TRBJ2-3,CASSQDVGSSPGGDTQYF,TGTGCCAGCAGCCAAGATGTGGGGTCTAGCCCTGGTGGAGATACGCAGTATTTT
TRBD2,TRBV2,17,-,TRBJ2-2,CASRRAASGRGTGELFF,TGTGCCAGCAGAAGGGCAGCTAGCGGGAGGGGCACCGGGGAGCTGTTTTTT
-,TRBV19,14,-,TRBJ1-2,CASSMRAANYGYTF,TGTGCCAGTAGTATGAGGGCGGCGAACTATGGCTACACCTTC
-,TRBV7-2,14,-,TRBJ1-2,CASSLSYSNYGYTF,TGTGCCAGCAGCTTATCCTACAGCAACTATGGCTACACCTTC
TRBD2,TRBV5-4,14,-,TRBJ2-7,CASSGTSGAYEQYF,TGTGCCAGCAGCGGAACTAGCGGGGCCTACGAGCAGTACTTC
-,TRBV30,13,-,TRBJ1-6,CAVKDTYNSPLHF,TGTGCCGTAAAGGACACCTATAATTCACCCCTCCACTTT
TRBD2,TRBV5-1,17,once,TRBJ2-1,CASSRFTSGRPYNEQFF,TGCGCCAGCAGCCGTTTCACTAGCGGGAGGCCCTACAATGAGCAGTTCTTC
-,TRBV15,16,once,TRBJ2-7,CATSSAGQRITYEQYF,TGTGCCACCAGCAGCGCGGGACAGCGTATAACCTACGAGCAGTACTTC
TRBD1,TRBV9,15,once,TRBJ2-5,CASTVSQGALETQYF,TGTGCCAGCACCGTGAGCCAGGGGGCCCTTGAGACCCAGTACTTC
TRBD1,TRBV7-6,18,-,TRBJ1-4,CASSADGTGIVTNEKLFF,TGTGCCAGCAGCGCAGACGGGACAGGGATTGTAACTAATGAAAAACTGTTTTTT
-,TRBV7-6,14,-,TRBJ2-3,CASSLSPGLDTQYF,TGTGCCAGCAGCTTATCCCCTGGACTTGATACGCAGTATTTT
-,TRBV9,18,-,TRBJ2-6,CASSVQGFGLSGANVLTF,TGTGCCAGCAGCGTACAGGGATTCGGTCTCTCTGGGGCCAACGTCCTGACTTTC
TRBD2,TRBV9,16,-,TRBJ2-1,CASSVEGLASYNEQFF,TGTGCCAGCAGCGTAGAGGGACTAGCTTCTTACAATGAGCAGTTCTTC
TRBD1,TRBV7-2,16,few,TRBJ2-1,CASSLRTGGGYNEQFF,TGTGCCAGCAGCTTACGGACAGGGGGAGGGTACAATGAGCAGTTCTTC
TRBD1,TRBV18,14,once,TRBJ2-7,CASSLTGTGGEQYF,TGTGCCAGCTCATTAACCGGGACAGGGGGCGAGCAGTACTTC
-,TRBV10-3,13,-,TRBJ1-1,CAISSGQRTEAFF,TGTGCCATCAGCTCAGGGCAAAGGACTGAAGCTTTCTTT
TRBD1,TRBV5-1,13,-,TRBJ2-7,CASSPGQDYEQYF,TGCGCCAGCAGCCCGGGACAGGACTACGAGCAGTACTTC
TRBD2,TRBV5-1,15,-,TRBJ2-5,CASSSGLAGQETQYF,TGCGCCAGCAGCTCGGGACTAGCGGGACAAGAGACCCAGTACTTC
TRBD1,TRBV4-2,19,few,TRBJ1-5,CASSHTMPGGIDSNQPQHF,TGTGCCAGCAGCCACACAATGCCAGGGGGGATCGATAGCAATCAGCCCCAGCATTTT
TRBD1,TRBV6-4,14,once,TRBJ2-5,CASSPGTGEETQYF,TGTGCCAGCAGTCCGGGGACAGGGGAAGAGACCCAGTACTTC
TRBD2,TRBV10-1,16,-,TRBJ2-3,CASTRLAGASTDTQYF,TGCGCCAGCACAAGACTAGCGGGTGCTAGCACAGATACGCAGTATTTT
-,TRBV5-5,18,-,TRBJ1-5,CASSGMGPGFPEGQPQHF,TGTGCCAGCAGCGGGATGGGGCCCGGGTTCCCGGAGGGTCAGCCCCAGCATTTT
-,TRBV21-1,18,-,TRBJ1-1,CASALVTGTGGANTEAFF,TGTGCCAGCGCGTTGGTCACCGGGACAGGGGGCGCAAACACTGAAGCTTTCTTT
TRBD1,TRBV11-2,14,-,TRBJ2-7,CASSLFGTGYEQYF,TGTGCCAGCAGCCTCTTCGGGACAGGATACGAGCAGTACTTC
TRBD1,TRBV7-9,13,once,TRBJ1-2,CASSLEQGYGYTF,TGTGCCAGCAGCTTAGAACAGGGGTATGGCTACACCTTC
TRBD1,TRBV28,15,-,TRBJ1-2,CASSSVRGQNYGYTF,TGTGCCAGCAGCTCCGTAAGGGGACAGAACTATGGCTACACCTTC
-,TRBV10-2,13,once,TRBJ1-1,CASTETPNTEAFF,TGCGCCAGCACCGAGACACCGAACACTGAAGCTTTCTTT
TRBD1,TRBV7-3,17,-,TRBJ1-1,CASSYNGQGAMNTEAFF,TGTGCCAGCAGCTACAACGGACAGGGGGCAATGAACACTGAAGCTTTCTTT
TRBD1,TRBV5-6,16,-,TRBJ1-3,CASSFLGTGSGNTIYF,TGTGCCAGCAGCTTCCTCGGGACAGGGTCTGGCAACACCATATATTTT
TRBD1,TRBV7-6,15,few,TRBJ1-1,CASSPRQGINTEAFF,TGTGCCAGCAGCCCCCGACAGGGTATCAACACTGAAGCTTTCTTT
TRBD2,TRBV7-3,16,-,TRBJ2-3,CASSSGLAGGKDTQYF,TGTGCCAGCAGCTCCGGACTAGCGGGGGGGAAGGATACGCAGTATTTT